These 24 T cell receptor beta chains share one sample of origin, sequenced in a study of patients and donors after allogeneic stem cell transplantation. TCRdb passed the RT-PCR reads through MiXCR, listing each CDR3 protein once. The sample holds tens of thousands of distinct CDR3 sequences, around 6.8% seen once. Sequencing was done on a sample of blood, either unsorted or a sorted T cell fraction (not recorded which). The receptors derive from a human donor who was either an allogeneic HSCT recipient or a stem cell or donor lymphocyte infusion donor (not recorded which). It is not recorded whose cells these are; they may come from a transplant donor.

Ten or more counts support this clonotype. The chain is built from TRBV9 and TRBJ2-1, with 11 bases aligning to TRBD2. J gave up 4 bases and V 4 bases, and 4 bases lay outside the gene matches. The CDR3 is 15 residues long. Germline CDR1 reads SGDLS; CDR2 reads YYNGEE. CDR3 coding DNA: TGTGCCAGCAGCCCAAGACTAGCGGGATACAATGAGCAGTTCTTC. Translation: CASSPRLAGYNEQFF.

The CDR3: CSALFPSGSGSYNEQFF. In DNA, the CDR3 is TGCAGTGCCCTATTCCCCAGCGGGAGTGGGTCCTACAATGAGCAGTTCTTC. The V and J genes are TRBV20-1 and TRBJ2-1; TRBD2 agrees at 8 bases. In germline, CDR1 is DFQATT, CDR2 SNEGSKA (reference sequence). Trimming cost V 6 bases and J 1 base; bases outside gene matches: 14. The CDR3 totals 17 residues.

The chain carries TRBV18 and TRBJ2-2; D remains unclear. Per the germline V gene, CDR1 is KGHSH and CDR2 is LQKENI. CDR3 length: 14 amino acids. V dropped 1 base and J dropped 1 base, with 4 bases sitting between them. The CDR3 loop reads CASSPRRNTGELFF. In DNA, the CDR3 is TGTGCCAGCTCACCACGACGGAACACCGGGGAGCTGTTTTTT.

This clonotype was picked up many times. CDR3 protein: CASSKLSSRYNEQFF. In DNA form, the CDR3 reads TGTGCCAGTAGTAAGTTGTCTAGCAGATACAATGAGCAGTTCTTC. The gene calls are TRBV19 and TRBJ2-1, with D tentatively TRBD2 (5 bases). The CDR3 is 15 residues long. V was shortened by 4 bases and J by 4 bases, with 14 bases between the two germline ends. The germline V gene encodes CDR1 LNHDA and CDR2 SQIVND (reference sequence).

This clonotype showed up many times. The chain has TRBV7-8 and TRBJ1-6, with 9 bases fitting TRBD1. Germline V CDR1 and CDR2: SGHVS, FQNEAQ. The ends lost 1 base at V and 8 bases at J; junction bases unmatched: 3. The CDR3 has 15 residues. The CDR3 region is CASSLDDRGDSPLHF. The CDR3 nucleotides are TGTGCCAGCAGCTTAGATGACAGGGGGGATTCACCCCTCCACTTT.

The chain links TRBV5-4 to TRBJ2-1; TRBD1 or TRBD2 may be the D gene (5 bases each). The CDR3 runs to 15 residues. V shed 0 bases and J shed 6 bases, with 13 bases lying between them. Germline V gene lookup returns CDR1 SGHNT and CDR2 YYREEE (reference sequence). Here the CDR3 reads CASSLGWGSGNEQFF. The CDR3 region has the DNA TGTGCCAGCAGCTTGGGTTGGGGGAGTGGCAATGAGCAGTTCTTC.

Written as DNA, the CDR3 is TGCAGTGCAATCCCCACTAGCGGGACCACAGATACGCAGTATTTT. Translation: CSAIPTSGTTDTQYF. The V and J genes are TRBV20-1 and TRBJ2-3; 10 nucleotides align to TRBD2. The CDR3 sequence is 15 residues long. Germline values: CDR1 DFQATT, CDR2 SNEGSKA (reference sequence). Trimming cost V 6 bases and J 2 bases; bases outside gene matches: 8.

This clonotype came up a few times. The chain uses TRBV7-6 and TRBJ1-6, with D hard to call. Germline loops: CDR1 SGHVS, CDR2 FNYEAQ. The V gene lost 5 bases and the J gene lost 6 bases, with 17 bases spanning the gap. The CDR3 contains 16 residues. As DNA, the CDR3 is TGTGCCAGCAGCGGACCTAGCCGGGCAGCTAATTCACCCCTCCACTTT. Its translation is CASSGPSRAANSPLHF.

This clonotype was observed at least ten times. The J gene is TRBJ2-1, the V gene TRBV28; 9 bases align to TRBD2. The length of the CDR3 is 14 residues. The germline V gene has CDR1 MDHEN and CDR2 SYDVKM. Trimming took 2 bases from V and 8 from J; bases not matched to a gene: 4. DNA of the CDR3: TGTGCCAGCAGTTTAGGCGGGAGGGCCCATGAGCAGTTCTTC. This sequence encodes CASSLGGRAHEQFF.

By proportion, this clonotype is medium-sized (0.01 to 0.1%). CDR3 sequence reads: CASSEGGYRANQPQHF. The CDR3 DNA is TGTGCCAGCAGTGAAGGTGGGTATCGGGCGAATCAGCCCCAGCATTTT. The V call is TRBV6-1, the J call TRBJ1-5; D remains unclear. In germline, CDR1 is MNHNS, CDR2 SASEGT. Trimming pared 1 base from V and 4 bases from J, leaving 14 bases between. This CDR3 is 16 amino acids long.

A remark on this clonotype: A much larger clone differs from this one at a single base, so this may be a read error. The rearrangement links TRBV9 to TRBJ2-7, with 9 bases that match TRBD2. Unmatched junction bases numbered 5, after V lost 4 bases and J lost 6 bases. The CDR3 runs 13 residues. Germline V gene sequence: CDR1 SGDLS, CDR2 YYNGEE. The CDR3 is CASSTLAGCEQYF. Here the CDR3 DNA reads TGTGCCAGCAGCACGCTAGCGGGATGCGAGCAGTACTTC.

This clonotype has at least ten counts. The chain links TRBV28 to TRBJ1-5; D is unclear. Trimming took 2 bases from V and 2 from J, leaving 7 bases between them. This CDR3 comprises 14 residues. Germline loops: CDR1 MDHEN, CDR2 SYDVKM. In nucleotides, the CDR3 is TGTGCCAGCAGTTTAGACGCGGGCAATCAGCCCCAGCATTTT. Its translation is CASSLDAGNQPQHF.

This chain joins TRBV4-3 and TRBJ2-2, with 10 bases that match TRBD2. Trimming took 2 bases from V and 2 from J; bases not matched to a gene: 5. The CDR3 consists of 17 residues. Germline values: CDR1 LGHNA, CDR2 YSLEER. The CDR3 nucleotides are TGCGCCAGCAGCCAATTCCTAGCGGGAGCCAACACCGGGGAGCTGTTTTTT. This gives the protein CASSQFLAGANTGELFF.

This clonotype has a count of ten or more. The chain joins TRBV15 to TRBJ1-2, with 11 bases that match TRBD1. The CDR3 is 15 residues long. Germline values: CDR1 LNHNV, CDR2 YYDKDF (reference sequence). V lost 8 bases to trimming and J lost 8 bases; unmatched junction nucleotides: 13. The chain's CDR3 is CATSFDGQGAVGYTF. CDR3 DNA sequence: TGTGCCACCTCTTTTGATGGACAGGGGGCAGTCGGCTACACCTTC.

This chain connects TRBV4-1 to TRBJ2-7; a possible D gene is TRBD2 (5 bases). The CDR3 length is 15 residues. Germline loops: CDR1 MGHRA, CDR2 YSYEKL. Trimming removed 1 base at V and 0 bases at J, with 10 bases between. Here the CDR3 DNA reads TGCGCCAGCAGCCAAGGCTTGCGGGCCTCCTACGAGCAGTACTTC. Residues: CASSQGLRASYEQYF.

This clonotype was counted a few times. This rearrangement joins TRBV19 to TRBJ2-2; D possibly uses TRBD1 or TRBD2 (5 bases each). CDR3 size: 13 residues. V was cut by 9 bases and J by 1 base, with 9 bases left in between. From germline, CDR1 is LNHDA and CDR2 SQIVND (reference sequence). CDR3: CASMGRNTGELFF. The CDR3 coding sequence is TGTGCCAGCATGGGACGGAACACCGGGGAGCTGTTTTTT.

This clonotype came up a few times. V gene TRBV13 combines with J gene TRBJ2-5; 7 bases line up with TRBD2. V lost 5 bases, J lost 7 bases, and 10 bases stayed unmatched. The CDR3 loop spans 14 amino acids. Germline assignment: CDR1 PRHDT and CDR2 FYEKMQ (reference sequence). CDR3 bases: TGTGCCAGCAGCCCAGGGACCCCGGGAGGGACCCAGTACTTC. It specifies CASSPGTPGGTQYF.

This clonotype was seen ten or more times. The genes are TRBV4-3 and TRBJ1-2; D gene unclear. Germline-derived CDR1 and CDR2 are LGHNA and YSLEER. The CDR3 is 12 amino acids. V lost 0 bases, J lost 4 bases, and 3 bases lay in between. DNA for the CDR3: TGCGCCAGCAGCCAAGACAGCTATGGCTACACCTTC. This codes for CASSQDSYGYTF.

This chain uses TRBV6-1 with TRBJ1-5; D might be TRBD1 (6 bases). Germline V CDR1 and CDR2: MNHNS, SASEGT. The CDR3 has 16 residues. Between the trimmed V and J ends, which lost 2 bases and 0 bases, there was a span of 11 bases. CDR3 coding DNA: TGTGCCAGCAGTGAAAGGGGGGCATTTAGCAATCAGCCCCAGCATTTT. This sequence encodes CASSERGAFSNQPQHF.

This clonotype was found a few times. V gene TRBV6-5 combines with J gene TRBJ2-5; D is possibly TRBD1 (5 bases). The V end was cut by 6 bases, the J end by 5 bases, with 16 bases between. The CDR3 is 14 residues long. CDR1 is MNHEY, CDR2 SVGAGI, per germline. The DNA of the CDR3 is TGTGCCAGCAGCCCTCAGGGTGTTCGCGAGACCCAGTACTTC. Protein product: CASSPQGVRETQYF.

Ten or more counts support this clonotype. The chain uses TRBV6-5 and TRBJ2-7, with D possibly being TRBD1 or TRBD2 (5 bases each). Germline CDR1 MNHEY, CDR2 SVGAGI. V was clipped by 0 bases and J by 2 bases, with 11 bases between them. CDR3 length equals 15 residues. CDR3 in amino acids: CASSYSGTGTYEQYF. In DNA, the CDR3 is TGTGCCAGCAGTTACTCGGGGACGGGAACCTACGAGCAGTACTTC.

This clonotype was seen more than once but under ten times. The chain carries TRBV7-6 and TRBJ2-2; 10 nucleotides agree with TRBD2. V lost 5 bases, J lost 1 base, and 4 bases stayed unmatched. This CDR3 is 16 amino acids long. The germline V gene encodes CDR1 SGHVS and CDR2 FNYEAQ. Here the CDR3 DNA reads TGTGCCAGCAGCCCGGGACTAGCGAGGAACACCGGGGAGCTGTTTTTT. It encodes CASSPGLARNTGELFF.

This clonotype showed up just a few times. This chain links TRBV7-9 with TRBJ2-7; a weak D match, TRBD2 (5 bases). Germline CDR1 SEHNR, CDR2 FQNEAQ (reference sequence). V lost 5 bases to trimming and J lost 2 bases, with 13 bases between them. The CDR3 extends over 14 amino acids. The CDR3 DNA sequence: TGTGCCAGCAGCGCCCCCATGAGGGCCTACGAGCAGTACTTC. Its protein is CASSAPMRAYEQYF.

This clonotype was recorded at least ten times. The V gene is TRBV7-9, the J gene TRBJ2-5; 8 bases agree with TRBD2. Germline CDR1 is SEHNR and CDR2 is FQNEAQ (reference sequence). Trimming took 1 base from V and 0 from J; bases not matched to a gene: 13. The CDR3 is 19 amino acids. As DNA, the CDR3 is TGTGCCAGCAGCTTAGGGCGTTTGGGTAGCGGGGCCTACCAAGAGACCCAGTACTTC. Translated: CASSLGRLGSGAYQETQYF.